This T cell receptor beta chain was obtained from a study of glioma-infiltrating T cells after dendritic cell vaccination. The wider study: Autologous tumor lysate was loaded overnight onto monocyte-derived dendritic cells grown less than 8 days with IL-4 and GM-CSF.

As concerns this clone: What it binds is not known.

Described time point: after dendritic cell vaccination, including at tumor progression/relapse. Before vaccination, two weeks after the third vaccination, and at progression, PBMC were collected. TCRB CDR3 was amplified from 2 ug genomic DNA or less. Measured with immunoSEQ multiplex PCR; TCRdb has only the in-frame clones, and not every one. The sample carries roughly 50,000 clones, 89% recorded once. Study-wide results and limits: Estimated pretreatment TIL content predicted outcome after dendritic cell vaccination.

CDR1 and CDR2 (germline): SGHDN, FVKESK. V was clipped by 5 bases and J by 6 bases, with 10 bases between them. The CDR3 loop spans 13 amino acids. Sample: blood, taken after dendritic cell vaccination. This chain joins TRBV14 and TRBJ1-4; D call uncertain. This sequence originates from a human donor with glioblastoma. The CDR3 sequence is CASSKGLDEKLFF. The CDR3 DNA follows: TGTGCCAGCAGCAAAGGGTTAGATGAAAAACTGTTTTTT.